These 2 T cell receptor beta chains came from one sample sequenced in a study of T cells in Graves' hyperthyroidism and ophthalmopathy. It was RNA transcripts that yielded the amplified TCR beta CDR3 regions. With the HTBI primer set, the TCR CDR3 went through a first round of RT-PCR. TCRdb reprocessed the multiplex PCR reads with MiXCR, giving one entry per CDR3 protein. The profile shows about 47,000 distinct CDR3 sequences, about 53% of them singletons. The specimen sequenced was peripheral blood or thyroid tissue (not recorded which). The receptors originated from a man between 18 and 29 years old with Graves' hyperthyroidism.

The chain uses TRBV10-3 and TRBJ2-7; 10 nucleotides agree with TRBD1. Germline CDR1 is ENHRY and CDR2 is SYGVKD. J lost 3 bases, V lost 10 bases, and 9 bases had no gene match. CDR3 size: 14 residues. The CDR3 nucleotides read TGTGCCACCAGCCCGGGACAGGGGAACTACGAGCAGTACTTC. It is translated as CATSPGQGNYEQYF.

The V gene is TRBV10-3, the J gene TRBJ1-2, with 8 bases that match TRBD1. The germline CDR1 and CDR2 sequences are ENHRY and SYGVKD. The V and J ends lost 6 bases and 8 bases, in that order; junction bases with no gene match: 5. CDR3 size: 12 residues. The CDR3 protein is CAIRTGGGGYTF. CDR3 nucleotide sequence: TGTGCCATCAGAACAGGGGGTGGAGGCTACACCTTC.